A single sample gave rise to the 9 T cell receptor beta chains below, sequenced in a study of OX40 agonist ivuxolimab in advanced cancers. Library creation used the immunoSEQ multiplex PCR assay. TCRdb limited this immuneACCESS table to in-frame rearrangements with V and J called. A share of clones is missing; checked studies link under half to unresolved V genes, and the rest is unexplained. The sample yields some 43,000 clones; around nine tenths were counted once. The ten top clones hold under 40% of the sample. The sequencing used CD4+ or CD8+ T cells sorted from blood, collected in a trial of the OX40 agonist ivuxolimab. The receptor set was obtained from an adult with an advanced solid tumor such as melanoma, head and neck, liver or kidney cancer.

The gene calls are TRBV11-2 and TRBJ2-7, with TRBD1 matching 7 bases. The CDR3 runs to 14 residues. CDR1 is SGHAT, CDR2 FQNNGV, per germline. With V trimmed by 6 bases and J by 5 bases, 10 bases remained unmatched. Written as DNA, the CDR3 is TGTGCCAGCAGTTCCGACAGGGTTCCTAACGAGCAGTACTTC. This codes for CASSSDRVPNEQYF.

This clone was seen only once. This sequence joins TRBV6-5 and TRBJ1-1, with a possible D match to TRBD1 (6 bases). The CDR3 is 14 amino acids. V lost 5 bases to trimming and J lost 0 bases, with 10 bases between them. Germline assignment: CDR1 MNHEY and CDR2 SVGAGI. CDR3 nucleotide sequence: TGTGCCAGCAGTAGACAGGTCGTGAACACTGAAGCTTTCTTT. Its protein product is CASSRQVVNTEAFF.

The chain recombines TRBV7-3 with TRBJ2-7; D is unclear. The CDR3 runs 12 residues. Deletions cut 3 bases from V and 3 bases from J, with 6 bases between. Looked up from germline, CDR1 is SGHTA and CDR2 is FQGTGA. Here the CDR3 DNA reads TGTGCCAGCAGCTTCCAGGTCTACGAGCAGTACTTC. This translates into CASSFQVYEQYF.

The chain is built from TRBV2 and TRBJ1-2; the D is unclear. CDR1 and CDR2 from the germline V gene are SNHLY and FYNNEI. Trimming removed 6 bases from V and 8 bases from J, with 16 bases in between. The length of the CDR3 is 13 residues. CDR3 residues: CASSDPRFDGYTF. DNA of the CDR3: TGTGCCAGCAGCGACCCCCGATTTGACGGCTACACCTTC.

This clone came up a few times. This chain links TRBV10-3 with TRBJ1-5; a weak D match, TRBD1 (6 bases). The CDR3 runs to 13 residues. V was trimmed by 9 bases and J by 7 bases, leaving 16 bases between them. CDR1 and CDR2 (germline): ENHRY, SYGVKD. The CDR3 sequence is CAISLRGDQPQHF. As DNA, the CDR3 is TGTGCCATAAGTTTAAGGGGGGACCAGCCCCAGCATTTT.

This clone was detected only once. V is TRBV29-1 and J is TRBJ1-1, with D uncertain. The CDR3 runs to 13 residues. Germline V gene sequence: CDR1 SQVTM, CDR2 ANQGSEA. Trimming shortened V by 4 bases and J by 1 base, and 10 bases separated the two germline ends. The CDR3 sequence: CSVVKGTNTEAFF. The CDR3 region has the DNA TGCAGCGTTGTGAAGGGAACGAACACTGAAGCTTTCTTT.

This clone came up a few times. The chain recombines TRBV28 with TRBJ2-7; 8 bases agree with TRBD2. Per germline, CDR1 MDHEN and CDR2 SYDVKM. This CDR3 has 15 residues. The junction had 3 bases not matched to a gene; V was cut back by 2 bases and J by 0 bases. The CDR3 coding sequence is TGTGCCAGCAGTTTACTGACTAGCGCCTCCTACGAGCAGTACTTC. Protein product: CASSLLTSASYEQYF.

CDR3 coding DNA: TGTGCCAGCAGCTTAGGGGGGACAGCTACCTATGGCTACACCTTC. Residues: CASSLGGTATYGYTF. This sequence joins TRBV7-9 and TRBJ1-2, with 7 bases aligning to TRBD1. Germline lookup yields CDR1 SEHNR and CDR2 FQNEAQ (reference sequence). The J segment lost 4 bases and the V segment lost 1 base, leaving 6 bases of the junction unmatched. The CDR3 runs to 15 residues.

This clone was seen once. V usage is TRBV4-1 and J usage is TRBJ1-1; D unresolved. Per the germline V gene, CDR1 is MGHRA and CDR2 is YSYEKL. Deletions cut 2 bases from V and 0 bases from J, with 7 bases between. The CDR3 consists of 14 residues. For the CDR3, the DNA is TGCGCCAGCAGCCAACTCAACATGAACACTGAAGCTTTCTTT. This codes for CASSQLNMNTEAFF.